The 11 T cell receptor beta chains presented below share a single source sample, sequenced in a study of regulatory T cells in long-lasting Graves disease. Time point here: persistent/refractory GD, antithyroid drugs over 5 years with positive TRAb. PBMCs were the source of the RNA used for TCR sequencing. Both iRepertoire HTBI primers and Arm-PCR of CDR3 regions were used to build the TCR beta libraries. TCRdb fed the multiplex PCR reads into MiXCR, producing one record per CDR3 protein. Altogether over 650,000 distinct CDR3 sequences are present, 30% being singletons, with the ten largest covering about two fifths. Sample: peripheral blood mononuclear cells (PBMCs), taken when the disease was refractory, from a patient treated with antithyroid drugs. Every receptor here comes from a female donor with Graves disease.

This clonotype was recorded a few times. The chain joins TRBV6-1 to TRBJ1-4, with D perhaps TRBD1 (6 bases). CDR3 length: 17 amino acids. Germline V gives CDR1 MNHNS, CDR2 SASEGT. Trimming took 9 bases from V and 0 from J, leaving 20 bases between them. The CDR3 loop reads CARDLWGGSATNEKLFF. CDR3 nucleotides: TGTGCCAGGGATTTATGGGGGGGCTCGGCAACTAATGAAAAACTGTTTTTT.

The chain links TRBV18 to TRBJ1-6; D not certain. Germline loops: CDR1 KGHSH, CDR2 LQKENI. CDR3 size: 13 residues. Trimming pared 2 bases from V and 9 bases from J, leaving 8 bases between. CDR3 in DNA: TGTGCCAGCTCACCAGAGTCAGTTTCACCCCTCCACTTT. It specifies CASSPESVSPLHF. Looking up the rest from reference TRBV18 and TRBJ1-6 gives the full variable domain: NAGVMQNPRHLVRRRGQEARLRCSPMKGHSHVYWYRQLPEEGLKFMVYLQKENIIDESGMPKERFSAEFPKEGPSILRIQQVVRGDSAAYFCASSPESVSPLHFGNGTRLTVT.

This clonotype was seen more than once but under ten times. The chain carries TRBV19 and TRBJ2-5, with D maybe TRBD2 (5 bases). Germline CDR1 reads LNHDA; CDR2 reads SQIVND (reference sequence). This CDR3 contains 13 residues. Trimming took 8 bases from V and 7 from J, leaving 17 bases between them. CDR3 sequence (DNA): TGTGCCAGTCGGCTGGAGGCGGGTGGGACCCAGTACTTC. This sequence encodes CASRLEAGGTQYF.

DNA for the CDR3: TGTGCCAGCAGTTTTACCCTCATTAGGGTCTGGGGAAACACCATATATTTT. Translating it yields CASSFTLIRVWGNTIYF. The chain joins TRBV27 to TRBJ1-3; D is unresolved. Trimming stripped 3 bases from V and 4 bases from J, with 19 bases between. This CDR3 is 17 amino acids long. CDR1 MNHEY and CDR2 SMNVEV come from the germline V gene (reference sequence).

Ten or more counts support this clonotype. The DNA for the CDR3 is TGCAGCGTCCGGGGCCAGCTAGCCAAAAACATTCAGTACTTC. This translates into CSVRGQLAKNIQYF. The chain joins TRBV29-1 to TRBJ2-4; D possibly uses TRBD1 or TRBD2 (5 bases each). Germline V CDR1 and CDR2: SQVTM, ANQGSEA. This CDR3 has 14 residues. Trimming took off 6 bases at V and 0 bases at J, with 12 bases between the two ends.

The rearrangement joins TRBV6-2 or TRBV6-3 to TRBJ2-7, with D perhaps matching TRBD2 (5 bases). V was clipped by 3 bases and J by 9 bases, with 21 bases between them. The CDR3 is 15 residues long. Germline loops: CDR1 MNHEY, CDR2 SVGEGT. This CDR3 is CASSYNSGRRSWQYF. The CDR3 DNA sequence: TGTGCCAGCAGTTATAACAGCGGACGGAGATCTTGGCAGTACTTC.

This clonotype was seen a handful of times. A read error may be the cause here, since a much bigger clone is one base away. The V gene is TRBV28, the J gene TRBJ1-2, with TRBD1 identical over 9 bases. Looked up from germline, CDR1 is MDHEN and CDR2 is SYDVKM. The V and J ends lost 3 bases and 8 bases, in that order; junction bases with no gene match: 7. The CDR3 covers 14 residues. This CDR3 reads CASSFGTGMAGYTF. The CDR3 DNA reads as TGTGCCAGCAGTTTCGGGACAGGGATGGCCGGCTACACCTTC.

This chain uses TRBV19 with TRBJ1-1; 7 bases match TRBD1. The germline gives CDR1 LNHDA, CDR2 SQIVND (reference sequence). V lost 6 bases to trimming and J lost 10 bases; unmatched junction nucleotides: 11. The CDR3 consists of 13 residues. The CDR3 DNA reads as TGTGCCAGTAGCCCCGGACAGGCGCCAAGAGCTTTCTTT. The encoded protein is CASSPGQAPRAFF.

CDR3 nucleotides: TGTGCCAGCACCTTAACGTGGGACATAGAAAAACTGTTTTTT. It yields the protein CASTLTWDIEKLFF. This chain uses TRBV6-1 with TRBJ1-4; tentative D call: TRBD1 (6 bases). CDR1 and CDR2 from the germline V gene are MNHNS and SASEGT. There are 14 residues in the CDR3. V dropped 7 bases and J dropped 8 bases, with 17 bases sitting between them.

The V and J genes are TRBV20-1 and TRBJ2-7; possibly TRBD2 for D (5 bases). Looked up from germline, CDR1 is DFQATT and CDR2 is SNEGSKA (reference sequence). V was clipped by 5 bases and J by 2 bases, with 19 bases between them. There are 15 residues in the CDR3. CDR3: CSAVPTGSGAYEQYF. The CDR3 DNA follows: TGCAGTGCTGTCCCCACGGGGAGCGGCGCCTACGAGCAGTACTTC.

This clonotype was counted only a few times. The CDR3 nucleotides are TGTGCCATCAGTGAGAAGGGTTGGTCAGGTGAAGCTTTCTTT. Its translation: CAISEKGWSGEAFF. This chain uses TRBV10-3 with TRBJ1-1; D not certain. Trimming stripped 2 bases from V and 7 bases from J, with 14 bases between. The germline V gene has CDR1 ENHRY and CDR2 SYGVKD. The CDR3 contains 14 residues.